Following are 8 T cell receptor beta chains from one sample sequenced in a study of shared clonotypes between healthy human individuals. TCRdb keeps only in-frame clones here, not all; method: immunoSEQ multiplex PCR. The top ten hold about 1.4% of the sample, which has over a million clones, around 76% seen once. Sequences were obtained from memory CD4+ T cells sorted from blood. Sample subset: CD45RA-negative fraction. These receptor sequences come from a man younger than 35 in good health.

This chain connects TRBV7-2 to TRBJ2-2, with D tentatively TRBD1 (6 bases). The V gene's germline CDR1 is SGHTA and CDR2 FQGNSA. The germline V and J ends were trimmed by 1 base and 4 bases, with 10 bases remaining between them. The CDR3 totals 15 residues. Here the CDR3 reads CASSLGGPLTGELFF. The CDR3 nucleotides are TGTGCCAGCAGCTTAGGGGGGCCCCTCACCGGGGAGCTGTTTTTT.

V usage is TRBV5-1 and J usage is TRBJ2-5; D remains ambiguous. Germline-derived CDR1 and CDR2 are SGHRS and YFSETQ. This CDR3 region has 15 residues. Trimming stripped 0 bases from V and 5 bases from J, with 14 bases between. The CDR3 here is CASSLEDQPPETQYF. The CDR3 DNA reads TGCGCCAGCAGCTTGGAGGACCAGCCCCCCGAGACCCAGTACTTC.

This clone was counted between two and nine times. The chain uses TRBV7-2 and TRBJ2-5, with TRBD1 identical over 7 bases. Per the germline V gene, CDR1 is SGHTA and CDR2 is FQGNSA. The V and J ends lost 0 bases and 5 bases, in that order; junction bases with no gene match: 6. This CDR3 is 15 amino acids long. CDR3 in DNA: TGTGCCAGCAGCTTAGCGGCAGGGGGTTGGGAGACCCAGTACTTC. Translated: CASSLAAGGWETQYF. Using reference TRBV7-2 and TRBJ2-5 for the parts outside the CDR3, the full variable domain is GAGVSQSPSNKVTEKGKDVELRCDPISGHTALYWYRQSLGQGLEFLIYFQGNSAPDKSGLPSDRFSAERTGGSVSTLTIQRTQQEDSAVYLCASSLAAGGWETQYFGPGTRLLVL.

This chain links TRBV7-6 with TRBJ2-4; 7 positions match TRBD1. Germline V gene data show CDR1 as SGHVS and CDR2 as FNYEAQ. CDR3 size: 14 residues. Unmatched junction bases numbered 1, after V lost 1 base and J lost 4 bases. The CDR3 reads CASSLGQGKNIQYF. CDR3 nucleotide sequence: TGTGCCAGCAGCTTAGGACAGGGTAAAAACATTCAGTACTTC.

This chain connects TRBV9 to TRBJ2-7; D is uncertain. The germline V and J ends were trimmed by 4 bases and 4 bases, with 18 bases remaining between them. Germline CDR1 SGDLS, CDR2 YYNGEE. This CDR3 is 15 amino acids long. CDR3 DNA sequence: TGTGCCAGCAGCCCCGACCCGGTCGCCCATTACGAGCAGTACTTC. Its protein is CASSPDPVAHYEQYF.

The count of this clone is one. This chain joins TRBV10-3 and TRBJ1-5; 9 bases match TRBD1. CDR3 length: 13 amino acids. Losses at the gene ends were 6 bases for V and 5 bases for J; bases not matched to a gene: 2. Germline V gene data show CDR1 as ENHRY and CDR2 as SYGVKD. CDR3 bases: TGTGCCATCAGGGGACAGGGTGATCAGCCCCAGCATTTT. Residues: CAIRGQGDQPQHF.

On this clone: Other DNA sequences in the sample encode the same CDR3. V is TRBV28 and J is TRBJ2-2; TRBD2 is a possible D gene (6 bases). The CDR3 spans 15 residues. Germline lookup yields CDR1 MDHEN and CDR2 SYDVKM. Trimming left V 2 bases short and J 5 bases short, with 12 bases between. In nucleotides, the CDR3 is TGTGCCAGCAGTTTAGGAGGGGCTCGGACCGGGGAGCTGTTTTTT. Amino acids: CASSLGGARTGELFF.

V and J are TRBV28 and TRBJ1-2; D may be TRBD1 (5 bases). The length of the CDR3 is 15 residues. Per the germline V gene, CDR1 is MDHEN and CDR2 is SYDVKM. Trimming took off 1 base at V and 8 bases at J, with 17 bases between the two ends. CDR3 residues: CASSLSSPGPGGYTF. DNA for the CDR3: TGTGCCAGCAGTTTATCTTCACCAGGGCCGGGGGGCTACACCTTC.